Listed here is a single TCR beta chain. Trimming took 5 bases from V and 7 from J, leaving 12 bases between them. Germline CDR1 reads MNHEY; CDR2 reads SVGAGI. CDR3 size: 14 residues. Profiling relied on immunoSEQ multiplex PCR, and the TCRdb table lists in-frame clones only, not all of them. The sample lists roughly 380,000 clones, more than 75% occurring once. This specimen belongs to a study of blood T cell repertoires in COVID-19. The chain employs TRBV6-5 and TRBJ1-6; D perhaps matches TRBD1 (5 bases). Sequenced input: PBMCs or T cells enriched from blood (not recorded which). The sequence was obtained from a young woman who had recovered from COVID-19. Here the CDR3 reads CASSQRQGNSPLHF. CDR3 sequence (DNA): TGTGCCAGCAGTCAGAGGCAGGGCAATTCACCCCTCCACTTT.